Below, 2 T cell receptor beta chains from the same sample are listed, as sequenced in a study of T cell responses to AZD1222 COVID-19 vaccine. This table comes from immunoSEQ multiplex PCR, and its TCRdb copy is limited to in-frame clones, with some not included. The data contain some 31,000 clones, about 84% of them singletons. The specimen was peripheral blood, collected 28 days after the second AZD1222 dose. These receptors all stem from an adult who received the AZD1222 COVID-19 vaccine.

A note on this clone: This sample includes further DNA sequences coding for the same CDR3. The chain recombines TRBV7-2 with TRBJ2-1, with D unclear. CDR1 is SGHTA, CDR2 FQGNSA, per germline. The CDR3 covers 15 residues. Trimming cost V 3 bases and J 0 bases, with 9 bases left between them. The CDR3 region has the DNA TGTGCCAGCAGCTTGGCGGAAAGCTCCTACAATGAGCAGTTCTTC. As protein: CASSLAESSYNEQFF.

This clone was seen a few times. The V call is TRBV6-4, the J call TRBJ1-6; D gene ambiguous. This CDR3 comprises 13 residues. V was pared by 4 bases and J by 9 bases, with 10 bases between. Germline assignment: CDR1 MRHNA and CDR2 SNTAGT. The CDR3 DNA reads as TGTGCCAGCAGTGCGGAGGTTGGTTCACCCCTCCACTTT. The encoded protein is CASSAEVGSPLHF.